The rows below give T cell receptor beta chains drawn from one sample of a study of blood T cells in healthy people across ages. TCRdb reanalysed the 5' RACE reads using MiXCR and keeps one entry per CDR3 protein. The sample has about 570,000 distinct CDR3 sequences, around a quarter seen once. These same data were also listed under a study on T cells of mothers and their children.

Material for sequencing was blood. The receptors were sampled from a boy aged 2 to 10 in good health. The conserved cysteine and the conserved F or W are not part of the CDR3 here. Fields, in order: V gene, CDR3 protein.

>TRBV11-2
ASSLFGGLHQIPVNTEAF
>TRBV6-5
ASSSRPSGYT
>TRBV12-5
ASGLQAQPQH
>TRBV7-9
ASQGQGGYGYT
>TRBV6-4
ASSDGSYGYT
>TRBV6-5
ASSGGQGNYGYT
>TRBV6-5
ASSYSTPTGFRSEQY
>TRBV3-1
ARVQGPSGNTIY
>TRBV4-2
ASSLPGPGETQY
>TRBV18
ASSLGVAGKEQY
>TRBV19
ASEDGLGYGYT
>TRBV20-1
SAQGLAGEGTGANVLT
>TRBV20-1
SVPIRDGPYEQY
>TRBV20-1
SARTSTGANYEQY
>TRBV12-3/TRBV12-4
ASKLQAGGEQF
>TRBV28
ASSGGRRNTEAF
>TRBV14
ASSQDSLAGGLGTHGYT
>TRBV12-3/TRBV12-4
ASSLVGVRGYEKLF
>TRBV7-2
ASSLGLSPSYEQY
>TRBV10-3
AISVENTIY
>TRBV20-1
SAGTSWEFNEQF
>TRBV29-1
SVEDKLDREPNYGYT
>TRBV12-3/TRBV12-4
ASTLPGTRTDTQY
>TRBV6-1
ASSRHPDRASINSPLH
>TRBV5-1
ASSLSSGEETQY
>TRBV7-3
ASSPHSGANILT
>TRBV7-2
ASSAPGQDKGSYGYT
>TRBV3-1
ASSQVLDQPQH
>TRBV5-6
ASSSPGRKLF
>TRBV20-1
SASLREGTDTQY
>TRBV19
ASSTQPGSNYGYT
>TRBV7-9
ASSSVSGRGEQY
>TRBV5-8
ASSLAYGEQY
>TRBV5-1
ATSKQPRTGELF
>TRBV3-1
ASSQDAPEQY
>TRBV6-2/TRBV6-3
ASSYPDRLAKNIQY
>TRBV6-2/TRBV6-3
ASILGRLGYNEQF
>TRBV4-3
ASSQSTGMSDTQY
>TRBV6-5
ASSYGGGIQY
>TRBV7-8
ASSAPGLVAETQY
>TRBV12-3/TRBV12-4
ASSLTGSRTQY
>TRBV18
ASSRSPGLADVYNEQF
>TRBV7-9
ASSLDRTSDKNIQY
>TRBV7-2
ASSRDSLSTDTQY
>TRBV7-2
ASSDPGKMEQY
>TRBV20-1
SARDLRTSGGSDEQY
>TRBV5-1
ASSLYGQDTGELF
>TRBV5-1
ASRSSGTSHNEQF
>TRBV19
ASSINGGRTEAF
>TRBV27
ASSSIPTGANTGELF
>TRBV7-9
ASSGLYSGANVLT
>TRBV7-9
ASSLSDLREQY
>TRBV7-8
ASSLYRDPGPY
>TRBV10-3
AISDTTGVSYEQY
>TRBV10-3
AISNRDRGNGEQY
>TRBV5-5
ASSLSPTYTGELF
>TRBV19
ASSKTRGQRGPQH